This TCR beta chain was found in a study of graft-versus-host responses after intestinal transplantation. On this clone: The target antigen is unknown.

This table comes from immunoSEQ multiplex PCR, and its TCRdb copy is limited to in-frame clones, with some not included. The sample shows approximately 75,000 clones, over 85% of them seen only once. General study points: After transplant, early declines in HvG clones were associated with peak levels of circulating GvH clones. Patients who carried graft-donor T cell macrochimerism also had high graft-versus-host to host-versus-graft clonal ratios in their allografts. Some GvH clones were seen earlier in gut or blood, suggesting intestinal origin.

Trimming removed 3 bases from V and 10 bases from J; junction bases left unmatched: 2. There are 12 residues in the CDR3. CDR1 is SGHVS and CDR2 is FQNEAQ in the germline V gene. This rearrangement joins TRBV7-8 to TRBJ2-1, with TRBD2 matching over 8 bases. The input for sequencing was unstimulated CD8+ T cells sorted from spleen or lymph node cells, taken before intestinal transplant. This TCR was sampled from a human donor who received an intestinal transplant. The CDR3 spells CASSFSGDEQFF. CDR3 coding DNA: TGTGCCAGCAGCTTTAGCGGGGACGAGCAGTTCTTC.